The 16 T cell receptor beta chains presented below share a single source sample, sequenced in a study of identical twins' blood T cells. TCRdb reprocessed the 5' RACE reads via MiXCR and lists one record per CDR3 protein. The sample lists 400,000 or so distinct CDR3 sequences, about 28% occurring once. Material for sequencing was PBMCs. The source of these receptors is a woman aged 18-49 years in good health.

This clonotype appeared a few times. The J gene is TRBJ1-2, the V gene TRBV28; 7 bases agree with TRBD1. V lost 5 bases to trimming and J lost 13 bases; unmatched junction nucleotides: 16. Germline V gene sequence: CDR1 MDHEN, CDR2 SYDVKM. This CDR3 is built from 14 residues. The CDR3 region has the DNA TGTGCCAGCAGTCCCCCCGGGACAGCGAGAATACGCACCTTC. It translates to CASSPPGTARIRTF.

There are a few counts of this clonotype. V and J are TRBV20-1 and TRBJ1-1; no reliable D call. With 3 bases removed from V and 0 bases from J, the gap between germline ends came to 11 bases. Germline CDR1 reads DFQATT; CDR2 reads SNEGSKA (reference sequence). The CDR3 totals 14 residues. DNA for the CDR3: TGCAGTGCTAGTGGCCGATCCATGAACACTGAAGCTTTCTTT. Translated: CSASGRSMNTEAFF.

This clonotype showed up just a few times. The CDR3 DNA sequence: TGTGCCAGCAGCAAATACCGACAGGATCTTTCCTACGAGCAGTACTTC. Protein: CASSKYRQDLSYEQYF. This rearrangement joins TRBV21-1 to TRBJ2-7; the table's D gene call, TRBD1, was not cross checked with the DNA. TRBV21-1 is a known pseudogene. CDR3 size: 16 residues.

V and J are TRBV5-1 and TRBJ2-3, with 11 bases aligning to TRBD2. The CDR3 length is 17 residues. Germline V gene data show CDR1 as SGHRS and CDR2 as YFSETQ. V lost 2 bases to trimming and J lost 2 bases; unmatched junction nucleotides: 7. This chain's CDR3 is CASSLPRLAGTTDTQYF. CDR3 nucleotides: TGCGCCAGCAGCTTACCCCGACTAGCGGGGACCACAGATACGCAGTATTTT.

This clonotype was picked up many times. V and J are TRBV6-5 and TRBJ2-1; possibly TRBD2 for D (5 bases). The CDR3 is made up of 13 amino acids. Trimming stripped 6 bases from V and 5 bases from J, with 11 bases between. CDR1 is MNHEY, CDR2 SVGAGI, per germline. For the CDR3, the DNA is TGTGCCAGCAGCTCCCTCGGGGACAATGAGCAGTTCTTC. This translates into CASSSLGDNEQFF.

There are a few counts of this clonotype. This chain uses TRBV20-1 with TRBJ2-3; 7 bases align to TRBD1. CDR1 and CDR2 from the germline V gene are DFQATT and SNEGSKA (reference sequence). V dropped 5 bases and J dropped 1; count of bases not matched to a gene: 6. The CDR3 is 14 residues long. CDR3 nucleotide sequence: TGCAGTGCTGTGGGGGACAGCCGCACAGATACGCAGTATTTT. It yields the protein CSAVGDSRTDTQYF.

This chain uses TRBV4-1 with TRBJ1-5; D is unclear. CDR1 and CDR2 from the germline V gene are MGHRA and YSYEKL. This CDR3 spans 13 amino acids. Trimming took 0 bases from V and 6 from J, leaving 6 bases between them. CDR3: CASSQERRQPQHF. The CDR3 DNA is TGCGCCAGCAGCCAAGAAAGACGTCAGCCCCAGCATTTT.

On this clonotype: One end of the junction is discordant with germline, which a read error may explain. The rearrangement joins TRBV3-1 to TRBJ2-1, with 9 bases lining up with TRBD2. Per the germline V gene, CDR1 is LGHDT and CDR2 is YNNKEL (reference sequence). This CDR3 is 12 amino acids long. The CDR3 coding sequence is TGTGCCATCAGCCTGACTAGCGGTGAGCAGTTCTTC. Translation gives CAISLTSGEQFF.

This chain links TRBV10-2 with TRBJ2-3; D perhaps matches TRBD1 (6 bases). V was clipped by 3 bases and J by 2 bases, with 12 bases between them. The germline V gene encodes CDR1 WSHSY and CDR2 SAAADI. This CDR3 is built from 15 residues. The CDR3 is CASSELGASTDTQYF. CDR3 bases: TGCGCCAGCAGTGAATTGGGGGCATCCACAGATACGCAGTATTTT.

As DNA, the CDR3 is TGTGCCAGTAGTATCGGCCGGTTTAGCGGGAAATTTGACACCGGGGAGCTGTTTTTT. The encoded protein is CASSIGRFSGKFDTGELFF. The V gene is TRBV19, the J gene TRBJ2-2; 8 nucleotides align to TRBD2. The germline V gene encodes CDR1 LNHDA and CDR2 SQIVND (reference sequence). The junction had 15 bases not matched to a gene; V was cut back by 3 bases and J by 3 bases. The CDR3 totals 19 residues. The full variable domain, completed using reference TRBV19 and TRBJ2-2, is DGGITQSPKYLFRKEGQNVTLSCEQNLNHDAMYWYRQDPGQGLRLIYYSQIVNDFQKGDIAEGYSVSREKKESFPLTVTSAQKNPTAFYLCASSIGRFSGKFDTGELFFGEGSRLTVL.

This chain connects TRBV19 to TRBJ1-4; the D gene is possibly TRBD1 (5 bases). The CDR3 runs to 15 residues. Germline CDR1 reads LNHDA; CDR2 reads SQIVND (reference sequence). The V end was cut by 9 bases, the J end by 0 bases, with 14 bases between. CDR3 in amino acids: CASHHGGTTNEKLFF. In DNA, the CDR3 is TGTGCCAGCCACCACGGGGGGACAACTAATGAAAAACTGTTTTTT.

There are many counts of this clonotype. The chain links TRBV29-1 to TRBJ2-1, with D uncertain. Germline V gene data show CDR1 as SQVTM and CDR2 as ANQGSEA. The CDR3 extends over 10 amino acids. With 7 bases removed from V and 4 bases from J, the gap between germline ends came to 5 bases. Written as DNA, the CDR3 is TGCAGCGGCAGGTACAATGAGCAGTTCTTC. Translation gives CSGRYNEQFF.

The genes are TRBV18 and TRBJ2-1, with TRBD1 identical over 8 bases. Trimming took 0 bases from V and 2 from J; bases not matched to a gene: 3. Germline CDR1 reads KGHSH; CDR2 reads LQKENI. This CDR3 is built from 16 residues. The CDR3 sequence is CASSPPGQVTYNEQFF. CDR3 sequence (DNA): TGTGCCAGCTCACCACCGGGACAGGTTACCTACAATGAGCAGTTCTTC.

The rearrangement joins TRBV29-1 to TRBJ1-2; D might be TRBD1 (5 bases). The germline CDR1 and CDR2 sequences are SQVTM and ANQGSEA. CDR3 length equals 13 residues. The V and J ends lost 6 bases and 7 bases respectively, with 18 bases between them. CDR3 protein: CSVSQGRLRGYTF. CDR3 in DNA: TGCAGCGTGAGCCAGGGAAGGCTCCGTGGCTACACCTTC.

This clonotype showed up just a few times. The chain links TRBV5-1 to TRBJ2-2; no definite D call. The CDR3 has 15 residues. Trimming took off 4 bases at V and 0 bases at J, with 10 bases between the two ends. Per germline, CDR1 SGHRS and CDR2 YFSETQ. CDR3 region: CASSEKRANTGELFF. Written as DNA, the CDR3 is TGCGCCAGCAGCGAGAAAAGGGCGAACACCGGGGAGCTGTTTTTT.

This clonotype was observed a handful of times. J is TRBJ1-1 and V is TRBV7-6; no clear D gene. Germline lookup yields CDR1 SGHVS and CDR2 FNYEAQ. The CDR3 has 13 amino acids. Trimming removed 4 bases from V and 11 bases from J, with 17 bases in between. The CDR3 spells CASSSPDNKQAFF. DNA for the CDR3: TGTGCCAGCAGCTCCCCCGATAACAAACAGGCTTTCTTT.